What follows are 7 T cell receptor beta chains derived from one specimen sequenced in a study of response to subunit inactivated influenza vaccine. TCRdb fed the RT-PCR reads into MiXCR, producing one record per CDR3 protein. The repertoire holds some 520,000 distinct CDR3 sequences, about 15% seen once, with 3% to 3.5% in the top ten. Sequenced here: CD4+ T cells sorted from PBMCs, sampled approximately 25 months after vaccination. The receptors originated from a man in his fifties or sixties who received an inactivated influenza vaccine.

V gene TRBV4-3 combines with J gene TRBJ2-1, with 9 bases fitting TRBD2. Per germline, CDR1 LGHNA and CDR2 YSLEER. V shed 0 bases and J 4 bases; nucleotides not matched to a gene: 4. The CDR3 length is 16 residues. In DNA form, the CDR3 reads TGCGCCAGCAGCCAAGATACAGCGGGGGGATACAATGAGCAGTTCTTC. This codes for CASSQDTAGGYNEQFF.

This chain connects TRBV20-1 to TRBJ2-3; no clear D. The CDR3 covers 15 residues. V lost 0 bases and J 0 bases, leaving 10 bases between the germline ends. Germline CDR1 and CDR2: DFQATT and SNEGSKA (reference sequence). The CDR3 is CSARDSRFSTDTQYF. CDR3 DNA: TGCAGTGCTAGAGATTCACGGTTTAGCACAGATACGCAGTATTTT.

The sample holds a few counts of this clonotype. The J gene is TRBJ1-3, the V gene TRBV29-1; D gene unclear. Trimming took off 0 bases at V and 4 bases at J, with 7 bases between the two ends. The CDR3 extends over 13 amino acids. Germline loops: CDR1 SQVTM, CDR2 ANQGSEA. The CDR3 DNA is TGCAGCGTTGAAGATTCTGGGGGAAACACCATATATTTT. Protein product: CSVEDSGGNTIYF. The entire variable domain, with the rest obtained from reference TRBV29-1 and TRBJ1-3, is as follows: SAVISQKPSRDICQRGTSLTIQCQVDSQVTMMFWYRQQPGQSLTLIATANQGSEATYESGFVIDKFPISRPNLTFSTLTVSNMSPEDSSIYLCSVEDSGGNTIYFGEGSWLTVV.

Only a few counts were recorded for this clonotype. The CDR3 sequence: CASTPRNGRDQPQHF. Here the CDR3 DNA reads TGTGCCAGCACCCCGAGGAATGGGAGAGATCAGCCCCAGCATTTT. The chain carries TRBV12-3 or TRBV12-4 and TRBJ1-5; D uncertain. V dropped 7 bases and J dropped 5 bases, with 18 bases sitting between them. This CDR3 comprises 15 residues.

The J gene is TRBJ1-6, the V gene TRBV7-2; D may be TRBD1 (5 bases). CDR1 SGHTA and CDR2 FQGNSA come from the germline V gene. This CDR3 region has 14 residues. The germline V and J ends were trimmed by 0 bases and 10 bases, with 10 bases remaining between them. For the CDR3, the DNA is TGTGCCAGCAGCTTAGCGGGCCCAGGGTCACCCCTCCACTTT. It codes for CASSLAGPGSPLHF.

The table lists this clonotype with many counts. This chain connects TRBV6-1 to TRBJ1-2; D is ambiguous. CDR3 length: 15 amino acids. Germline V lookup: CDR1 MNHNS, CDR2 SASEGT. V dropped 7 bases and J dropped 2 bases, with 17 bases sitting between them. CDR3 loop: CASNPGLTVNYGYTF. The CDR3 DNA sequence: TGTGCCAGCAATCCCGGGCTGACCGTGAACTATGGCTACACCTTC.

This chain links TRBV12-3 or TRBV12-4 with TRBJ2-7, with 8 bases fitting TRBD1. The V gene end was trimmed by 6 bases and the J gene end by 6 bases; junction bases not matched to a gene: 7. The length of the CDR3 is 13 residues. The CDR3 reads CASSRDRRGEQYF. The CDR3, as DNA: TGTGCCAGCAGCAGGGACAGGAGAGGCGAGCAGTACTTC.